This TCR beta chain comes out of a study of response to subunit inactivated influenza vaccine. V was shortened by 0 bases and J by 9 bases, with 15 bases between the two germline ends. Germline CDR1 LGHNA, CDR2 YSLEER. This CDR3 is built from 14 residues. Study-wide results and limits: Authors suggested few new T cells are recruited by each seasonal influenza vaccination.

Remarks on this clonotype: Its antigen is still unknown.

One entry per CDR3 protein, called by TCRdb with MiXCR from the RT-PCR reads. The table has fewer than 600,000 distinct CDR3 sequences, around 7.7% seen once; the top ten hold approximately 14%. This specimen was PBMCs from blood, taken about 24 months after vaccination. The V and J genes are TRBV4-3 and TRBJ2-7, with D hard to call. This clonotype originated in a man between 50 and 69 years old who received an inactivated influenza vaccine. The CDR3 here is CASSQDVNFLGQYF. CDR3 DNA: TGCGCCAGCAGCCAAGATGTTAACTTTCTTGGGCAGTACTTC.